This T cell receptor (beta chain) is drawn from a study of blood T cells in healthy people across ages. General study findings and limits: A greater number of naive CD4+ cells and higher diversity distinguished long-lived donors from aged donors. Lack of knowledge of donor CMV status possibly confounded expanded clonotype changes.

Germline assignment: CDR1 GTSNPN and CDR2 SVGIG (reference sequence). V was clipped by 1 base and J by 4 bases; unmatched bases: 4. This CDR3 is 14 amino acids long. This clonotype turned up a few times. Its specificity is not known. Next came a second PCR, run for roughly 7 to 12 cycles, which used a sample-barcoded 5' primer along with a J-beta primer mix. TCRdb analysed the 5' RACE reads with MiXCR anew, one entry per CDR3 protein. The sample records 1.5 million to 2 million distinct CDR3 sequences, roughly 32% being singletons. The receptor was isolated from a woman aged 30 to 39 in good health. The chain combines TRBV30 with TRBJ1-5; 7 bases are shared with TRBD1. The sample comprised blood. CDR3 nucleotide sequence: TGTGCCTGGAGTGCGACAGGGTGGAATCAGCCCCAGCATTTT. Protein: CAWSATGWNQPQHF.